This TCR beta chain was captured in a study of blood T cell repertoires in COVID-19. Across the study: The United States, Italy and Spain supplied acute and convalescent COVID-19 samples.

The repertoire was sequenced with immunoSEQ multiplex PCR; TCRdb's copy has only in-frame clones and lacks some. Found here are a few hundred thousand clones, around 86% of them singletons; the top ten hold around 1.6%. The J segment lost 11 bases and the V segment lost 6 bases, leaving 5 bases of the junction unmatched. The CDR3 extends over 12 amino acids. Germline CDR1 is LNHDA and CDR2 is SQIVND (reference sequence). The TCR was taken from a woman aged 45-60 years with acute or convalescent COVID-19. The sequencing input was peripheral blood. V usage is TRBV19 and J usage is TRBJ2-4; 9 bases align to TRBD1. CDR3 protein: CASSWDRVFQYF. CDR3 sequence (DNA): TGTGCCAGTAGCTGGGACAGGGTGTTTCAGTACTTC.